This T cell receptor (beta chain) was sequenced for a study of shared clonotypes between healthy human individuals. Notes on this clone: Other DNA sequences within the sample encode an identical CDR3.

V was cut by 3 bases and J by 1 base, with 6 bases left in between. The CDR3 is made up of 14 amino acids. CDR1 MNHEY and CDR2 SMNVEV come from the germline V gene (reference sequence). Only in-frame clones appear in the TCRdb table, and some are missing; sequencing was by immunoSEQ multiplex PCR. The sample yields hundreds of thousands of clones, 85% to 95% seen once. In the naive CD8 group, cells lacked CD45RO and were positively selected for CCR7, so terminally differentiated effector memory CD45RA+ cells were left out. Material: naive CD8+ T cells sorted from blood. The rearrangement links TRBV27 to TRBJ2-2; tentatively, D is TRBD2 (6 bases). The sequence came from a man aged 25-45 years in good health. DNA for the CDR3: TGTGCCAGCAGTTTCGGGAGGAACACCGGGGAGCTGTTTTTT. Protein: CASSFGRNTGELFF.